Here is one T cell receptor beta chain with its context. What it binds is not known. This specimen comes from a study of a mutant IDH1 vaccine in newly diagnosed glioma. Study-level information: Previous care, which was radiotherapy, temozolomide, or both, most often involved both.

This table comes from immunoSEQ multiplex PCR, and its TCRdb copy is limited to in-frame clones, with some not included. The sample has about 65,000 clones, 70% to 90% seen once. Time point defined: week 23, last vaccination. Each dose delivered 300 ug of mutant IDH1 20-mer peptide subcutaneously with imiquimod. Those who donated had recent WHO grade 3 or 4 IDH1-mutant, ATRX-lost astrocytomas. This sample comprised PBMCs, obtained from a glioma patient whose treatment included an IDH1 peptide vaccine. The TCR comes from a man younger than 45 with glioma.

The CDR3 region is CAWSRPGLAKDEQFF. CDR3 in DNA: TGTGCCTGGAGTCGGCCGGGACTAGCAAAGGATGAGCAGTTCTTC. V usage is TRBV30 and J usage is TRBJ2-1; TRBD2 agrees at 9 bases. V lost 2 bases and J lost 8; bases outside the gene matches: 10. This CDR3 region has 15 residues. The germline V gene has CDR1 GTSNPN and CDR2 SVGIG (reference sequence).